The clone carrying this T cell receptor (beta chain) has ten or more counts. Coverage ceases 3 residues before the CDR3 finishes, and the germline J gene fills in the end. Assay used: immunoSEQ multiplex PCR; TCRdb lists only in-frame clones, some missing. The repertoire consists of around 40,000 clones, none detected only once. This record comes from a study of T cell clonality in common variable immunodeficiency. This CDR3 comprises 14 residues. After removal of 1 base from V and 4 bases from J, the junction contained 4 bases not matched to a gene. From germline, CDR1 is SEHNR and CDR2 FQNEAQ (reference sequence).

Sequenced: peripheral blood mononuclear cells. This TCR was recovered from a person aged 18 to 70 in good health. The chain is built from TRBV7-9 and TRBJ2-7; the match to TRBD2 covers 7 bases. The sequenced part of the CDR3 DNA is TGTGCCAGCAGCTTAGTTCGACTAGCTTACGAG. It codes for CASSLVRLAYE. The entire CDR3 protein is CASSLVRLAYEQYF.